This T cell receptor beta chain was sequenced during a study of Ad26.COV2.S vaccination and SARS-CoV-2 variants. Whole-study results and caveats: Whether participants received vaccine or placebo, their non-spike TCR breadth was similar. Total T cell responses were possibly underestimated by TCR breadth and depth analyses.

This CDR3 spans 15 amino acids. Germline lookup yields CDR1 KGHDR and CDR2 SFDVKD. The trim removed 4 bases at V and 6 bases at J, leaving 6 bases unmatched. As regards this clone: Antigen: not known.

Treatment reported: some 20 received Ad26.COV2.S at low or high dose, single or two shots; 5 received placebo; per-sample allocation not given. Material that was analyzed had been drawn on day 63 after the first vaccine or placebo injection. Sequenced by immunoSEQ multiplex PCR; TCRdb stores in-frame clones only, minus some. The table has roughly 350,000 clones, less than 90% seen once. The J gene is TRBJ2-1, the V gene TRBV24-1, with TRBD1 identical over 9 bases. The sample here was peripheral blood, taken in a trial of Ad26.COV2.S vaccine versus placebo. The receptor was isolated from a person between 18 and 59 years old who received the Ad26.COV2.S COVID-19 vaccine or a placebo. The CDR3: CATSERTGAFNEQFF. The DNA of the CDR3 is TGTGCCACCAGTGAACGGACAGGGGCCTTCAATGAGCAGTTCTTC.